The T cell receptor (beta chain) under discussion was sequenced for a study of cytomegalovirus exposure and HLA in healthy donors. General study findings and limits: Looking again later, the authors saw that most CMV-associated TCR beta chains seemed HLA-restricted. Researchers reported in a later analysis that a missense DCLRE1C variant was tied to TCR beta V- and J-gene trimming.

About this clone itself: Its target is unknown.

The CDR3 covers 15 residues. CDR1 is MNHNS and CDR2 is SASEGT in the germline V gene. Trimming took 5 bases from V and 4 from J, leaving 17 bases between them. Amplification used 60 Vbeta primers and 13 Jbeta primers. Method: immunoSEQ multiplex PCR; TCRdb's copy keeps in-frame clones and lacks some. The sample contains around 94,000 clones, approximately 78% of which appear only once. The specimen was PBMCs. The origin of this receptor is a woman in her forties in good health and CMV-seropositive. The chain links TRBV6-1 to TRBJ1-2; D is ambiguous. CDR3 region: CASSTASSGTYGYTF. The DNA for the CDR3 is TGTGCCAGCAGTACCGCCAGCTCAGGCACCTATGGCTACACCTTC.